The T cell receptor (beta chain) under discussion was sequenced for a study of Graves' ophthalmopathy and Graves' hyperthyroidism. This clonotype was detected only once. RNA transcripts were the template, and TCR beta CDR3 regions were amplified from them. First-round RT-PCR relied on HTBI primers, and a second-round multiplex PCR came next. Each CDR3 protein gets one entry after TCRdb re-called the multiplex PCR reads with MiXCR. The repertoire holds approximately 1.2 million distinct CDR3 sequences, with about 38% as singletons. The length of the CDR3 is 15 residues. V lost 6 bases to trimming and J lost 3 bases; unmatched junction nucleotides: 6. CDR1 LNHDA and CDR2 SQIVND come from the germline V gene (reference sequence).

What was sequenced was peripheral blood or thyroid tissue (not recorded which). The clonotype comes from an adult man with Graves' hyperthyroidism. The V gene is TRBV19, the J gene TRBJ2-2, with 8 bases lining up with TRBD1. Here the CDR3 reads CASRQGALDTGELFF. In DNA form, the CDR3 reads TGTGCCAGTAGGCAGGGGGCGCTTGACACCGGGGAGCTGTTTTTT. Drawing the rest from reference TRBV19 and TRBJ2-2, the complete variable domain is DGGITQSPKYLFRKEGQNVTLSCEQNLNHDAMYWYRQDPGQGLRLIYYSQIVNDFQKGDIAEGYSVSREKKESFPLTVTSAQKNPTAFYLCASRQGALDTGELFFGEGSRLTVL.